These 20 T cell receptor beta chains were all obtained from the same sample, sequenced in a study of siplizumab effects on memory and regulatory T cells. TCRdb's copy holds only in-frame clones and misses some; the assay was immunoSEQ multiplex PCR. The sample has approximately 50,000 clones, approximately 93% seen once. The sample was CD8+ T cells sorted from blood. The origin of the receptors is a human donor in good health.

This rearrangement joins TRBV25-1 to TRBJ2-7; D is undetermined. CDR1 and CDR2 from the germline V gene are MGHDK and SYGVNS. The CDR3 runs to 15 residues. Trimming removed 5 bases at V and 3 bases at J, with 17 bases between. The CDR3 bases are TGTGCCAGCAGTAACCATAACCGGCTATTCTACGAGCAGTACTTC. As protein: CASSNHNRLFYEQYF.

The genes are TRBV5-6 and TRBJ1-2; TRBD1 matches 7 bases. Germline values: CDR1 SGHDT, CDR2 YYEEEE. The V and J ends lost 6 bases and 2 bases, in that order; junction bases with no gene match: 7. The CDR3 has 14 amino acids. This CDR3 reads CASTWEDRNYGYTF. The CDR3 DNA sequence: TGTGCCAGCACCTGGGAGGACAGGAACTATGGCTACACCTTC.

CDR3 sequence: CASSPWTSGRVDTQYF. CDR3 nucleotides: TGTGCCAGCAGCCCGTGGACTAGCGGGAGAGTAGATACGCAGTATTTT. This chain connects TRBV13 to TRBJ2-3, with 13 bases matching TRBD2. The CDR3 sequence is 16 residues long. In germline, CDR1 is PRHDT, CDR2 FYEKMQ (reference sequence). Trimming took 5 bases from V and 5 from J; bases not matched to a gene: 7.

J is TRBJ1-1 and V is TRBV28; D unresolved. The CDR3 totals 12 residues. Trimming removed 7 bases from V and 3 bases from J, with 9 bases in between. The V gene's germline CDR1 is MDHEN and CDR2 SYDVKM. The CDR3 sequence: CASKGYDTEAFF. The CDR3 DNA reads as TGTGCCAGCAAAGGGTACGACACTGAAGCTTTCTTT.

CDR3 DNA: TGTGCCAGCAGTGCCAGAAAAAGGGGCGATGAAAAACTGTTTTTT. Encoded protein: CASSARKRGDEKLFF. This chain connects TRBV6-1 to TRBJ1-4, with D possibly TRBD1 on 5 matching bases. V was trimmed by 4 bases and J by 6 bases, leaving 15 bases between them. Per germline, CDR1 MNHNS and CDR2 SASEGT. There are 15 residues in the CDR3.

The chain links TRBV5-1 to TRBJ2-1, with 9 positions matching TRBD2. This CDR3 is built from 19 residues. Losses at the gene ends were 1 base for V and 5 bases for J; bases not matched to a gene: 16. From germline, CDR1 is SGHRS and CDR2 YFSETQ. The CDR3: CASSLYSSGSIFPDNEQFF. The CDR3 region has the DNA TGCGCCAGCAGCTTGTATAGTAGCGGGAGTATCTTTCCCGACAATGAGCAGTTCTTC.

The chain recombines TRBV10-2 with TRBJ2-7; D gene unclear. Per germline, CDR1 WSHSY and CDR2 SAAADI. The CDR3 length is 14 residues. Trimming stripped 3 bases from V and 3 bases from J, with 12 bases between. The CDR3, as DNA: TGCGCCAGCAGTGACAGCCTCCTAGGCTACGAGCAGTACTTC. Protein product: CASSDSLLGYEQYF.

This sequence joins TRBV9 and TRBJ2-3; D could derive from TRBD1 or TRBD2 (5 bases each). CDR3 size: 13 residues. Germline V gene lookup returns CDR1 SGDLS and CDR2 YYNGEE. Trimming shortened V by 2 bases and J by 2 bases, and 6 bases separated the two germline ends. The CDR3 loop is CASSVGDTDTQYF. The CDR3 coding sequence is TGTGCCAGCAGCGTGGGGGACACAGATACGCAGTATTTT. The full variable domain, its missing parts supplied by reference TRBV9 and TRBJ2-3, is DSGVTQTPKHLITATGQRVTLRCSPRSGDLSVYWYQQSLDQGLQFLIQYYNGEERAKGNILERFSAQQFPDLHSELNLSSLELGDSALYFCASSVGDTDTQYFGPGTRLTVL.

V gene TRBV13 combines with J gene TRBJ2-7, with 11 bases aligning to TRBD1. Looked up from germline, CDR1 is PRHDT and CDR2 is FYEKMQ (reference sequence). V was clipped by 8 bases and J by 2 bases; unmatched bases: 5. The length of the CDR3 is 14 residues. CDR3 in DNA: TGTGCCAGCTGCTGGGGACAGGGGGCCTACGAGCAGTACTTC. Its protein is CASCWGQGAYEQYF.

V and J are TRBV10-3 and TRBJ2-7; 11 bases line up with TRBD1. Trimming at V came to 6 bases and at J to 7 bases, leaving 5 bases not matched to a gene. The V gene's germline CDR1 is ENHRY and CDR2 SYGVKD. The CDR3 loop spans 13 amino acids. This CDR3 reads CAIRGQGAGEQYF. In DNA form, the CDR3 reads TGTGCCATCAGAGGACAGGGGGCCGGAGAGCAGTACTTC.

CDR3 coding DNA: TGTGCCAGCAGCTTGTCAGCGGTCAATGAGCAGTTCTTC. This gives the protein CASSLSAVNEQFF. The chain couples TRBV5-6 to TRBJ2-1; possible D gene TRBD2, 5 bases. V was shortened by 1 base and J by 6 bases, with 8 bases between the two germline ends. This CDR3 is 13 amino acids long. Germline CDR1 is SGHDT and CDR2 is YYEEEE.

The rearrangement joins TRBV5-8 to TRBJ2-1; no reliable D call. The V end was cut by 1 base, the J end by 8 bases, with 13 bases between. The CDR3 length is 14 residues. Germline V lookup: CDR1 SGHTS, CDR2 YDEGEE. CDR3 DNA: TGTGCCAGCAGCTTGCGGCCCAGCGTGGATGAGCAGTTCTTC. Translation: CASSLRPSVDEQFF.

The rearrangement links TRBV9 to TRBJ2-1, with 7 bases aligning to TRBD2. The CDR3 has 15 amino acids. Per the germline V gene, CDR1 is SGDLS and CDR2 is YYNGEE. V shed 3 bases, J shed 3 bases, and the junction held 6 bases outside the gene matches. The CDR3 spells CASSAIAGDYNEQFF. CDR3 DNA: TGTGCCAGCAGCGCAATCGCGGGAGACTACAATGAGCAGTTCTTC.

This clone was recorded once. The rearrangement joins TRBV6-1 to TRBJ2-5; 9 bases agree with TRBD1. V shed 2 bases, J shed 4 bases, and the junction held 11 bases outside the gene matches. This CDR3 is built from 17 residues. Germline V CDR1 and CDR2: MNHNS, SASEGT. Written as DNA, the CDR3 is TGTGCCAGCAGTGAAAGTCCCTGGGAGACAGGGGGAGAGACCCAGTACTTC. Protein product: CASSESPWETGGETQYF.

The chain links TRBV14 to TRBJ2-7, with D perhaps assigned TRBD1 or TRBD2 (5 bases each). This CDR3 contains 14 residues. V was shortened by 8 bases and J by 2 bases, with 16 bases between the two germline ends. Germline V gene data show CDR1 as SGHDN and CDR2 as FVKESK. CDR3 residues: CASGQTGRTYEQYF. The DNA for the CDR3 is TGTGCCAGCGGACAAACGGGACGGACCTACGAGCAGTACTTC. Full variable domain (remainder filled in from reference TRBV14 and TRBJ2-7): EAGVTQFPSHSVIEKGQTVTLRCDPISGHDNLYWYRRVMGKEIKFLLHFVKESKQDESGMPNNRFLAERTGGTYSTLKVQPAELEDSGVYFCASGQTGRTYEQYFGPGTRLTVT.

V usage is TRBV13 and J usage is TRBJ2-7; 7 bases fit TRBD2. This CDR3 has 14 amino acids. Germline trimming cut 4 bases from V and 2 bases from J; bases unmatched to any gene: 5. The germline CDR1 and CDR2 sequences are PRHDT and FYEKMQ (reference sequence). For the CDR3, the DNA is TGTGCCAGCAGCTCCGGGACTAACGCCTACGAGCAGTACTTC. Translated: CASSSGTNAYEQYF.

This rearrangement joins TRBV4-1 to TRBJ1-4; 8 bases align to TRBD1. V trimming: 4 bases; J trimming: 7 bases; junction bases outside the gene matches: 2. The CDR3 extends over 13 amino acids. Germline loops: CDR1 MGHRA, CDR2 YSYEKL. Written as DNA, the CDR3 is TGCGCCAGCAGCCCCGGGACAGGTGAAAAACTGTTTTTT. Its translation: CASSPGTGEKLFF.

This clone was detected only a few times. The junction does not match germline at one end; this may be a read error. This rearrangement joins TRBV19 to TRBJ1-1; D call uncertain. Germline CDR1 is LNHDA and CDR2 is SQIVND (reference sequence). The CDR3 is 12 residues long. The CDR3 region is CASNIGNTEAFF. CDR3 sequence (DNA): TGTGCCAGTAATATAGGGAACACTGAAGCTTTCTTT.

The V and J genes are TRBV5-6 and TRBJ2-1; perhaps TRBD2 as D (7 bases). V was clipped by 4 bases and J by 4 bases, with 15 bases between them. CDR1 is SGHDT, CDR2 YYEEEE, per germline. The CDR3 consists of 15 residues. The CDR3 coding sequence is TGTGCCAGCAGCGGAGGGGGTAGCGGGTACAATGAGCAGTTCTTC. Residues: CASSGGGSGYNEQFF.

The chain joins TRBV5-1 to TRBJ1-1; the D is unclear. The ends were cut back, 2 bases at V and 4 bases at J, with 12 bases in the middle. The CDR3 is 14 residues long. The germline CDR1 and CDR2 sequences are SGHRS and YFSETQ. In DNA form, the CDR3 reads TGCGCCAGCAGCTTCTGGGATCCAGGCACTGAAGCTTTCTTT. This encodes CASSFWDPGTEAFF.